Following are 27 T cell receptor beta chains from one sample sequenced in a study of cytomegalovirus exposure and HLA in healthy donors. Some clones are missing from TCRdb's copy, which holds only in-frame ones; the method was immunoSEQ multiplex PCR. The repertoire holds about 150,000 clones, 80% to 90% seen once, with over 5% in the top ten. Sequenced material: PBMCs. The receptors were sampled from a woman in her twenties or thirties in good health and CMV-seropositive.

Only a few counts were recorded for this clone. The rearrangement joins TRBV7-2 to TRBJ2-3; the D is unclear. This CDR3 region has 12 residues. Trimming removed 2 bases from V and 10 bases from J, with 10 bases in between. Germline V lookup: CDR1 SGHTA, CDR2 FQGNSA. CDR3 loop: CASSLYTVAQYF. CDR3 bases: TGTGCCAGCAGCTTATATACTGTCGCGCAGTATTTT. Variable domain in full (rest from reference TRBV7-2 and TRBJ2-3): GAGVSQSPSNKVTEKGKDVELRCDPISGHTALYWYRQSLGQGLEFLIYFQGNSAPDKSGLPSDRFSAERTGGSVSTLTIQRTQQEDSAVYLCASSLYTVAQYFGPGTRLTVL.

This clone occurred once. The chain employs TRBV11-1 and TRBJ1-2; a possible D gene is TRBD1 (6 bases). This CDR3 contains 13 residues. CDR1 is SGHAT, CDR2 FQDESV, per germline (reference sequence). With 1 base removed from V and 10 bases from J, the gap between germline ends came to 13 bases. This CDR3 is CASSLVRGDDYTF. CDR3 sequence (DNA): TGTGCCAGCAGCTTAGTCAGGGGTGATGACTACACCTTC. Using reference TRBV11-1 and TRBJ1-2 for the parts outside the CDR3, the full variable domain is EAEVAQSPRYKITEKSQAVAFWCDPISGHATLYWYRQILGQGPELLVQFQDESVVDDSQLPKDRFSAERLKGVDSTLKIQPAELGDSAMYLCASSLVRGDDYTFGSGTRLTVV.

The chain is built from TRBV27 and TRBJ2-1, with D tentatively TRBD2 (6 bases). The CDR3 is made up of 15 amino acids. Deletions cut 4 bases from V and 9 bases from J, with 19 bases between. Germline V gene sequence: CDR1 MNHEY, CDR2 SMNVEV (reference sequence). The CDR3 nucleotides read TGTGCCAGCAGTTCCCTTTATGGAGGGCCCGGTGAGCAGTTCTTC. This translates into CASSSLYGGPGEQFF.

This sequence joins TRBV13 and TRBJ2-7; D perhaps matches TRBD1 (6 bases). Trimming shortened V by 4 bases and J by 5 bases, and 18 bases separated the two germline ends. CDR3 size: 15 residues. The germline V gene has CDR1 PRHDT and CDR2 FYEKMQ (reference sequence). The CDR3 loop is CASSSRVKQGNEQYF. The CDR3 bases are TGTGCCAGCAGCTCCCGGGTGAAACAGGGAAACGAGCAGTACTTC.

The V gene is TRBV7-3, the J gene TRBJ2-2; 14 bases fit TRBD2. The ends lost 2 bases at V and 4 bases at J; junction bases unmatched: 6. The CDR3 length is 18 residues. The germline V gene has CDR1 SGHTA and CDR2 FQGTGA. CDR3 in DNA: TGTGCCAGCAGCTTAGCCCTGACTAGCGGGAGGGGCACCGGGGAGCTGTTTTTT. The encoded protein is CASSLALTSGRGTGELFF.

The gene calls are TRBV11-2 and TRBJ2-1; tentatively, D is TRBD1 (5 bases). The CDR3 covers 16 residues. V was shortened by 8 bases and J by 9 bases, with 26 bases between the two germline ends. Looked up from germline, CDR1 is SGHAT and CDR2 is FQNNGV. The CDR3 sequence is CASAHYRRARAIEQFF. The CDR3 DNA reads TGTGCCAGCGCCCATTATCGAAGGGCCAGGGCGATTGAGCAGTTCTTC.

The V call is TRBV7-2, the J call TRBJ2-7, with 10 bases matching TRBD2. The CDR3 contains 14 residues. The ends lost 5 bases at V and 2 bases at J; junction bases unmatched: 3. Germline V lookup: CDR1 SGHTA, CDR2 FQGNSA. The CDR3 protein is CASSLSGGPYEQYF. CDR3 coding DNA: TGTGCCAGCAGCCTTAGCGGGGGGCCCTACGAGCAGTACTTC.

V is TRBV2 and J is TRBJ1-3, with unresolved D. The CDR3 is 15 residues long. Germline values: CDR1 SNHLY, CDR2 FYNNEI. The ends were cut back, 4 bases at V and 0 bases at J, with 10 bases in the middle. CDR3 loop: CASSAYRGSGNTIYF. The CDR3 DNA is TGTGCCAGCAGTGCCTACCGGGGCTCTGGAAACACCATATATTTT. Full variable domain (missing parts from reference TRBV2 and TRBJ1-3): EPEVTQTPSHQVTQMGQEVILRCVPISNHLYFYWYRQILGQKVEFLVSFYNNEISEKSEIFDDQFSVERPDGSNFTLKIRSTKLEDSAMYFCASSAYRGSGNTIYFGEGSWLTVV.

This clone occurred once. This rearrangement joins TRBV27 to TRBJ1-2, with TRBD1 matching over 7 bases. V gave up 2 bases and J gave up 6 bases; unmatched junction bases: 6. CDR3 length equals 14 residues. Germline CDR1 is MNHEY and CDR2 is SMNVEV (reference sequence). The CDR3 nucleotides are TGTGCCAGCAGTTTAAGGTGGGGACAGCATGGCTACACCTTC. Translation gives CASSLRWGQHGYTF.

The chain couples TRBV28 to TRBJ1-1; 8 nucleotides agree with TRBD1. The CDR3 covers 17 residues. V was clipped by 2 bases and J by 6 bases; unmatched bases: 14. CDR1 and CDR2 (germline): MDHEN, SYDVKM. CDR3 region: CASSLAGRTGLYSEAFF. CDR3 in DNA: TGTGCCAGCAGTTTAGCAGGTCGGACAGGGCTGTATTCTGAAGCTTTCTTT.

This chain uses TRBV7-8 with TRBJ2-3; D gene uncertain. The germline gives CDR1 SGHVS, CDR2 FQNEAQ. Deletions cut 5 bases from V and 2 bases from J, with 5 bases between. CDR3 length: 12 residues. CDR3 sequence: CASSPITDTQYF. In nucleotides, the CDR3 is TGTGCCAGCAGCCCTATCACAGATACGCAGTATTTT.

V gene TRBV27 combines with J gene TRBJ2-3; the match to TRBD2 covers 9 bases. Germline CDR1 is MNHEY and CDR2 is SMNVEV (reference sequence). V dropped 5 bases and J dropped 0; count of bases not matched to a gene: 9. The CDR3 contains 17 residues. The CDR3 DNA follows: TGTGCCAGCAGTCTAGCGGGATCGCTCCCTAGCACAGATACGCAGTATTTT. Amino acids: CASSLAGSLPSTDTQYF.

This chain links TRBV15 with TRBJ2-7; a possible D gene is TRBD1 (6 bases). Germline V lookup: CDR1 LNHNV, CDR2 YYDKDF (reference sequence). V was clipped by 3 bases and J by 0 bases, with 18 bases between them. This CDR3 comprises 17 residues. The CDR3 loop is CATSRSDWGLFSYEQYF. In nucleotides, the CDR3 is TGTGCCACCAGCAGGAGTGATTGGGGGCTATTCTCCTACGAGCAGTACTTC.

The chain joins TRBV5-1 to TRBJ2-2; TRBD1 matches at 7 bases. Germline V gene sequence: CDR1 SGHRS, CDR2 YFSETQ. After removal of 5 bases from V and 5 bases from J, the junction contained 6 bases not matched to a gene. The CDR3 is made up of 14 amino acids. CDR3 residues: CASRMTGLTGELFF. CDR3 nucleotide sequence: TGCGCCAGCAGAATGACAGGGTTGACCGGGGAGCTGTTTTTT.

The J gene is TRBJ1-2, the V gene TRBV28; possible D gene TRBD1, 5 bases. V was clipped by 5 bases and J by 1 base, with 11 bases between them. The length of the CDR3 is 14 residues. Germline V gives CDR1 MDHEN, CDR2 SYDVKM. CDR3 sequence (DNA): TGTGCCAGCAGTGGGGCAGAGGATAACTATGGCTACACCTTC. It yields the protein CASSGAEDNYGYTF.

Only a few counts were recorded for this clone. The rearrangement joins TRBV18 to TRBJ2-7; 8 bases map to TRBD1. The V gene end was trimmed by 6 bases and the J gene end by 3 bases; junction bases not matched to a gene: 10. This CDR3 has 15 amino acids. The germline V gene has CDR1 KGHSH and CDR2 LQKENI. CDR3 in amino acids: CASSLRQGSIYEQYF. Here the CDR3 DNA reads TGTGCCAGCTCCCTTAGACAGGGGAGCATCTACGAGCAGTACTTC.

The chain is built from TRBV4-1 and TRBJ1-2; D unclear. The CDR3 runs to 13 residues. The germline V and J ends were trimmed by 3 bases and 7 bases, with 12 bases remaining between them. Germline CDR1 is MGHRA and CDR2 is YSYEKL. The CDR3: CASSQAILFGYTF. The CDR3 region has the DNA TGCGCCAGCAGCCAGGCCATCCTCTTTGGCTACACCTTC.

The count of this clone is one. The V gene is TRBV6-1, the J gene TRBJ2-3, with TRBD2 matching 9 bases. CDR3 length equals 17 residues. The ends lost 2 bases at V and 3 bases at J; junction bases unmatched: 9. Germline values: CDR1 MNHNS, CDR2 SASEGT. The CDR3 coding sequence is TGTGCCAGCAGTGAACGAATTAGCGGGGGAGGTACAGATACGCAGTATTTT. Amino acids: CASSERISGGGTDTQYF.

V gene TRBV4-1 combines with J gene TRBJ2-3; D gene ambiguous. Germline CDR1 reads MGHRA; CDR2 reads YSYEKL. The ends were cut back, 3 bases at V and 3 bases at J, with 7 bases in the middle. There are 13 residues in the CDR3. In nucleotides, the CDR3 is TGCGCCAGCAGCCACCCCAGGACAGATACGCAGTATTTT. Encoded protein: CASSHPRTDTQYF.

The gene calls are TRBV5-6 and TRBJ1-2; tentatively, D is TRBD1 (5 bases). Germline V gene sequence: CDR1 SGHDT, CDR2 YYEEEE. V dropped 2 bases and J dropped 2 bases, with 7 bases sitting between them. The CDR3 contains 13 residues. CDR3 region: CASSLQANYGYTF. DNA of the CDR3: TGTGCCAGCAGCTTACAGGCGAACTATGGCTACACCTTC.

This sequence joins TRBV7-8 and TRBJ1-5; 9 positions match TRBD1. CDR1 SGHVS and CDR2 FQNEAQ come from the germline V gene. V was clipped by 1 base and J by 4 bases; unmatched bases: 8. The CDR3 sequence is 17 residues long. CDR3: CASSLVGGTGLNQPQHF. The CDR3 DNA is TGTGCCAGCAGCTTAGTTGGCGGGACAGGGCTGAATCAGCCCCAGCATTTT.

The rearrangement links TRBV28 to TRBJ2-7; D perhaps matches TRBD2 (7 bases). Trimming removed 8 bases from V and 2 bases from J, with 13 bases in between. The CDR3 contains 13 residues. Germline V gene data show CDR1 as MDHEN and CDR2 as SYDVKM. The CDR3 is CASFSGGPYEQYF. The CDR3 DNA reads as TGTGCCAGCTTCTCCGGGGGGCCCTACGAGCAGTACTTC.

The genes are TRBV15 and TRBJ1-5; D not resolved. The length of the CDR3 is 14 residues. Per the germline V gene, CDR1 is LNHNV and CDR2 is YYDKDF (reference sequence). V lost 1 base, J lost 4 bases, and 8 bases lay in between. The DNA for the CDR3 is TGTGCCACCAGCAGAGGCAGGCAAAATCAGCCCCAGCATTTT. It translates to CATSRGRQNQPQHF.

The J gene is TRBJ2-2, the V gene TRBV11-2; 10 nucleotides line up with TRBD2. Germline assignment: CDR1 SGHAT and CDR2 FQNNGV. J was trimmed by 5 bases and V by 4 bases; bases with no gene match: 13. The CDR3 sequence is 18 residues long. The DNA for the CDR3 is TGTGCCAGCAGCTCAGGACTAGCGGTCTCAGGGAGGACCGGGGAGCTGTTTTTT. Translated, it gives CASSSGLAVSGRTGELFF.

This clone has only one observation. This chain joins TRBV5-1 and TRBJ2-3; D is undetermined. V lost 0 bases and J 4 bases, leaving 9 bases between the germline ends. Germline assignment: CDR1 SGHRS and CDR2 YFSETQ. This CDR3 is 14 amino acids long. CDR3 sequence reads: CASSLGQAPDTQYF. The CDR3 bases are TGCGCCAGCAGCTTGGGGCAGGCCCCAGATACGCAGTATTTT. Complete variable domain (other parts from reference TRBV5-1 and TRBJ2-3): KAGVTQTPRYLIKTRGQQVTLSCSPISGHRSVSWYQQTPGQGLQFLFEYFSETQRNKGNFPGRFSGRQFSNSRSEMNVSTLELGDSALYLCASSLGQAPDTQYFGPGTRLTVL.

V is TRBV13 and J is TRBJ2-1; 13 bases match TRBD2. The CDR3 consists of 15 residues. Germline values: CDR1 PRHDT, CDR2 FYEKMQ (reference sequence). The ends lost 3 bases at V and 7 bases at J; junction bases unmatched: 3. CDR3 in DNA: TGTGCCAGCAGCTTCGGGACTAGCGGGATTAATGAGCAGTTCTTC. Translating it yields CASSFGTSGINEQFF.

J is TRBJ1-1 and V is TRBV29-1; 7 bases align to TRBD1. CDR3 length equals 12 residues. Germline V gene data show CDR1 as SQVTM and CDR2 as ANQGSEA. V dropped 8 bases and J dropped 0; count of bases not matched to a gene: 3. DNA of the CDR3: TGCAGCCAAGGGACAGTGAACACTGAAGCTTTCTTT. Translating gives CSQGTVNTEAFF.